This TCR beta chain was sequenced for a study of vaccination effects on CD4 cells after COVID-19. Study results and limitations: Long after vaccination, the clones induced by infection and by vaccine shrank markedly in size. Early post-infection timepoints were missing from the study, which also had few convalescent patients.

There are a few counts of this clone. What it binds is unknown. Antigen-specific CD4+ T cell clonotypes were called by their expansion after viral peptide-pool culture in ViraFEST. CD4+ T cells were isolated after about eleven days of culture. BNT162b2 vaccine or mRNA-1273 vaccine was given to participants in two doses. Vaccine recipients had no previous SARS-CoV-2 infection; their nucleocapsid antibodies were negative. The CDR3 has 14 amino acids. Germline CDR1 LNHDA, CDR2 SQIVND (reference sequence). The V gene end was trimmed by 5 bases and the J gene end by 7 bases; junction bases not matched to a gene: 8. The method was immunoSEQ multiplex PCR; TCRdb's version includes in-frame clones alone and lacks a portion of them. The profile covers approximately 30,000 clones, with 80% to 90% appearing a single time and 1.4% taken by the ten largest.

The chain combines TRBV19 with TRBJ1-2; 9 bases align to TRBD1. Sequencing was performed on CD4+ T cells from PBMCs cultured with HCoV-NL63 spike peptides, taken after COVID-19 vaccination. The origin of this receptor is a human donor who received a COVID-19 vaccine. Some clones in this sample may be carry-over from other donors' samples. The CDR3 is CASSSAGTGSGYTF. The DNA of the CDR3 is TGTGCCAGTAGTTCCGCCGGGACAGGGTCTGGCTACACCTTC.